This T cell receptor beta chain appears in the sequencing data of a study of CD8 T cells in Susac syndrome. The germline V gene encodes CDR1 DFQATT and CDR2 SNEGSKA (reference sequence). The CDR3 covers 15 residues. V gave up 6 bases and J gave up 0 bases, with 16 bases separating them. A quantity of 0.5 to 1 ug RNA underwent reverse transcription using random hexamers. TCRdb used MiXCR to reprocess the immunoSEQ multiplex PCR reads, holding one entry per CDR3 protein. The sample has about 300,000 distinct CDR3 sequences, 92% seen once. This receptor was identified in a human donor with multiple sclerosis. V gene TRBV20-1 combines with J gene TRBJ2-3; unclear D gene. Sequenced input: CD4+ T cells from PBMCs. The CDR3 sequence: CSAPSPGLSTDTQYF. CDR3 sequence (DNA): TGCAGTGCCCCTTCGCCCGGGCTTAGCACAGATACGCAGTATTTT.